Sequencing of this T cell receptor (beta chain) was carried out in a study of graft-versus-host responses after intestinal transplantation. Study overall: Recipients were given multivisceral, liver-intestinal, or isolated intestinal transplants.

Method: immunoSEQ multiplex PCR; TCRdb's copy keeps in-frame clones and lacks some. The table shows about 88,000 clones, with 85% to 90% occurring only once. As regards this clone: Its antigen is not known.

With V trimmed by 5 bases and J by 1 base, 0 bases remained unmatched. The germline CDR1 and CDR2 sequences are MNHNY and SVGAGI (reference sequence). The CDR3 is made up of 13 amino acids. Broader study findings: GvH clones were identified in recipient marrow, with some first appearing in ileum or blood.

This clonotype originated in a human donor who received an intestinal transplant. Material: unstimulated CD4+ T cells sorted from spleen or lymph node cells, obtained before intestinal transplant. The rearrangement uses TRBV6-6 and TRBJ1-1, with 8 bases identical to TRBD1. CDR3 sequence (DNA): TGTGCCAGCAGTGACAGGGGGAACACTGAAGCTTTCTTT. This sequence encodes CASSDRGNTEAFF.